This T cell receptor beta chain was sequenced for a study of PD-1 blockade in classical Hodgkin lymphoma. Looking at the study overall: Every 2 weeks, patients had 3 mg/kg nivolumab intravenously. Findings of the study overall: The baseline diversity of complete responders showed similarity to that of newly diagnosed patients.

A note on this clone: No antigen is known for it.

V gave up 6 bases and J gave up 3 bases; unmatched junction bases: 6. The CDR3 loop spans 14 amino acids. Per germline, CDR1 MNHNY and CDR2 SVGAGI (reference sequence). Assay used: immunoSEQ multiplex PCR; TCRdb lists only in-frame clones, some missing. This sample yields some 93,000 clones, of which 80% to 90% are seen a single time; 9.5% to 12% belongs to the top ten. In every patient, relapse followed autologous stem cell transplantation, while exposure to brentuximab vedotin differed. The sequence was obtained from a human donor with classical Hodgkin lymphoma. Sequencing was performed on peripheral blood mononuclear cells (PBMCs), taken before the second cycle of nivolumab. This chain uses TRBV6-6 with TRBJ2-7; TRBD1 matches at 9 bases. The CDR3 here is CASRPDRGSYEQYF. The CDR3, as DNA: TGTGCCAGCAGACCTGACAGGGGGAGCTACGAGCAGTACTTC.